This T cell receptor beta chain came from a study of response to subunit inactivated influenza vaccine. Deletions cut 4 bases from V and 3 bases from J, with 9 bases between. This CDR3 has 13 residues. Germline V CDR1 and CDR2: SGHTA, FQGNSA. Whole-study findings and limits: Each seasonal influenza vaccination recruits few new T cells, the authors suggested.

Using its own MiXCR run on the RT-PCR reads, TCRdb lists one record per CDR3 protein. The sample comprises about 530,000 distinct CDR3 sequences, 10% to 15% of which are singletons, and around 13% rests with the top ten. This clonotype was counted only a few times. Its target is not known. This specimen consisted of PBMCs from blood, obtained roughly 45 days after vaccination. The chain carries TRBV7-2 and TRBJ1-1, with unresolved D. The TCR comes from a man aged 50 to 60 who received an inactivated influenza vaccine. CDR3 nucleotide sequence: TGTGCCAGCAGCTCACAACCGGACACTGAAGCTTTCTTT. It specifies CASSSQPDTEAFF.